A selection of T cell receptor beta chains follows, all from one sample in a study of CD8+ T cells in alopecia areata. Generated by immunoSEQ multiplex PCR, the TCRdb table keeps only in-frame clones and is missing some. This table holds about 250,000 clones, around two thirds found once. This specimen was CD4+ T cells sorted from blood, taken at week 0. The origin of the receptors is a human donor with alopecia areata. Each CDR3 is given without its conserved first and last residue. A D gene is named only where the DNA matches it firmly.

D	J	V	CDR3
.	TRBJ1-1	TRBV19	ASSMDSNTEAF
.	TRBJ2-7	TRBV29-1	SVTPQGSIHEQY
.	TRBJ2-7	TRBV29-1	SARLAYEQY
.	TRBJ1-1	TRBV29-1	SVVVGPVNTEAF
TRBD1	TRBJ2-5	TRBV29-1	SADRGGETQY
TRBD1	TRBJ2-5	TRBV10-3	AISGGTGRMTQETQY
.	TRBJ1-6	TRBV6-5	AIRSDIGSPLH
TRBD1	TRBJ2-5	TRBV14	ASSQRQGAFQETQY
.	TRBJ1-5	TRBV2	ASSRDKGQPQH
TRBD1	TRBJ1-4	TRBV7-2	ASSSTGGANEKLF
.	TRBJ2-5	TRBV7-8	ASSSGPRETQY
.	TRBJ2-1	TRBV5-4	ASSRRGGSFYNEQF
.	TRBJ1-2	TRBV23-1	ASSPCHGYT
TRBD2	TRBJ2-5	TRBV9	ASSGRLTSGGVQETQY
.	TRBJ1-5	TRBV7-9	ASTRGDSNQPQH
TRBD1	TRBJ1-6	TRBV7-2	ASRDRGYSPLH
.	TRBJ1-2	TRBV29-1	SVELRGANGYT
.	TRBJ1-1	TRBV6-6	ASTRDIENTEAF
TRBD2	TRBJ2-5	TRBV11-2	ASSFSGGASGGETQY
.	TRBJ2-7	TRBV7-2	ASSSNRAAYEQY
.	TRBJ2-5	TRBV5-6	ASSFGGPNQETQY
.	TRBJ2-7	TRBV9	ASSGSGYEQY
.	TRBJ2-1	TRBV29-1	SVEGIGGRFRYEQF
.	TRBJ2-7	TRBV29-1	SVRGQGYEQY
.	TRBJ2-5	TRBV30	AWSSEGGWKETQY
.	TRBJ1-6	TRBV7-2	ASSLRENQFTLH
TRBD2	TRBJ2-3	TRBV4-2	ASSQAGEGDTQY
.	TRBJ2-5	TRBV7-3	ASSLIPGPQETQY
.	TRBJ2-4	TRBV10-3	AISDNRGQALLQY
.	TRBJ2-5	TRBV29-1	SVVGVEETQY
.	TRBJ2-5	TRBV2	ASSESETQY
TRBD1	TRBJ1-2	TRBV14	ASSQDPWTGRSGYT
TRBD1	TRBJ2-5	TRBV29-1	SSRQGSETQY
.	TRBJ1-6	TRBV11-1	ASSRTAYNSPLH
.	TRBJ2-7	TRBV11-1	ASSLGTGGRYEQY
.	TRBJ1-3	TRBV29-1	SVEQGTGNTIY
.	TRBJ2-6	TRBV7-9	ASSPGGGAGANVLT
.	TRBJ2-5	TRBV4-2	ASSQDRTQETQY
.	TRBJ2-7	TRBV29-1	SVDWQYEQY
.	TRBJ2-7	TRBV29-1	SGRTGGEQY
TRBD1	TRBJ1-5	TRBV29-1	SVGTGNQPQH
.	TRBJ1-2	TRBV6-6	ASRQQGHYGYT
.	TRBJ2-3	TRBV7-9	ASSPRGSTDTQY
.	TRBJ2-3	TRBV7-2	ASTGDPSTDTQY
.	TRBJ2-1	TRBV20-1	SASSYNEQF
TRBD1	TRBJ2-2	TRBV9	ASSVDSGTGFLAGELF
.	TRBJ1-1	TRBV7-9	ASSQYSSMNTEAF
.	TRBJ1-6	TRBV30	AWSATGNNSPLH
.	TRBJ2-3	TRBV30	AWSVQSTDTQY
TRBD1	TRBJ2-7	TRBV2	ASIERLRDRDTYEQY
.	TRBJ1-5	TRBV2	ASTLDTEQPQH
.	TRBJ1-1	TRBV11-1	ASSPTQTRAMNTEAF
TRBD1	TRBJ2-3	TRBV14	ASSPDRGSAYTQY
.	TRBJ1-1	TRBV30	AWSGNLGAGTEAF
.	TRBJ1-3	TRBV27	ASSLGGAGNTIY